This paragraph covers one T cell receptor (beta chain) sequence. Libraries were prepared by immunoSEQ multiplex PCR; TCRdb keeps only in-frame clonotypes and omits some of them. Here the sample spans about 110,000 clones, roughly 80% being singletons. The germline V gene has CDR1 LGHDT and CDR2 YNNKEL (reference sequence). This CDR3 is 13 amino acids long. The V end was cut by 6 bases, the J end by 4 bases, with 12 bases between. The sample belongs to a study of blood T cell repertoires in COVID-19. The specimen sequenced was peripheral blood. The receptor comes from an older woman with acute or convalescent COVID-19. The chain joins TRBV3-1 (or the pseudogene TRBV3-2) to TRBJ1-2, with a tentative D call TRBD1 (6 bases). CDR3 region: CASRAEGGYGYTF. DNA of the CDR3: TGTGCCAGCAGAGCAGAAGGGGGCTATGGCTACACCTTC.